This T cell receptor (beta chain) was sequenced in a study of T cell changes during pregnancy in multiple sclerosis (dated 2019 in TCRdb). Some background on the complete study: In women with multiple sclerosis, the researchers looked at how the T cell repertoire shifted as pregnancy progressed.

Receptor amplification or capture employed the immunoSEQ multiplex PCR assay. This immuneACCESS table, as held by TCRdb, lists in-frame sequences with V and J called but not all clones. Of the missing ones, under half trace to an unresolved V gene in checked studies; the others have no known cause. For this sample there are under 40,000 clones; 90% to 95% appear just once. Of the sample, about 0.4% falls within the top ten clones. Comment on this clone: The antigen it recognizes is unknown. No per-base quality is available; no much larger clone lies one base away.

The starting material was CD4+ T cells from peripheral blood mononuclear cells, obtained in the second trimester of pregnancy. This clonotype originated in a female donor with multiple sclerosis, enrolled in a pregnancy study.

Here is the DNA: TGTGCCAGCAGCTTGTGGGCAGGGGGGACAGATACGCAGTATTTT. Its protein is CASSLWAGGTDTQYF. The rearranged chain carries TRBV5-5 and TRBJ2-3; matching of 7 bases hints at TRBD1 as the D gene. The CDR3, cysteine through phenylalanine, is 15 amino acids long. Only the CDR3 portion is preserved as DNA: 45 bases, with reading frame beginning at the first base. V drops 1 base and J drops 3 bases, leaving 12 bases in between. CDR1 and CDR2 (SGHKS, YYEKEE) derive from the germline V gene (reference sequence).